This T cell receptor (beta chain) was identified in a study of OX40 agonist ivuxolimab in advanced cancers. Across the study: The dose-escalation cohort was about 83% male, with a mean age of about 60 years, ranging about 20 to 85. Study-level findings and limits: Clonal expansion was among the lowest in partial responders at 0.1-3.0 mg/kg, especially CD8+. Expanded peripheral T-cell antigen specificity went undetermined.

In the case of this clone: Its antigen is as yet unknown.

Germline assignment: CDR1 LGHNA and CDR2 YSLEER. The CDR3 totals 19 residues. Trimming removed 0 bases from V and 4 bases from J; junction bases left unmatched: 14. Assay used: immunoSEQ multiplex PCR; TCRdb lists only in-frame clones, some missing. Of some 83,000 clones listed, 75% to 95% are singletons. The specimen comprised CD4+ or CD8+ T cells sorted from blood, sampled in a trial of the OX40 agonist ivuxolimab. The genes are TRBV4-3 and TRBJ1-4; 7 bases are shared with TRBD1. This TCR derives from an adult with an advanced solid tumor such as melanoma, head and neck, liver or kidney cancer. CDR3: CASSQDLSGGSDFNEKLFF. Here the CDR3 DNA reads TGCGCCAGCAGCCAAGATCTTTCAGGGGGTTCCGACTTTAATGAAAAACTGTTTTTT.